This section outlines one T cell receptor (beta chain) sequence together with its context. The antigen remains undetermined. TCRdb fed the 5' RACE reads into MiXCR, producing one record per CDR3 protein. Of about 340,000 distinct CDR3 sequences detected, 9% to 15% appear once; the ten largest clones hold approximately 7.9%. The sample is drawn from a study of identical twins. General study findings and limits: The study found that models underestimated out-of-frame TCR alpha sharing in monozygotic twins.

The germline CDR1 and CDR2 sequences are DFQATT and SNEGSKA (reference sequence). The CDR3 has 15 residues. V lost 8 bases to trimming and J lost 0 bases, with 18 bases between them. The sample was also reused in another study, on yellow fever vaccine responses in identical twins.

Material: CD8+ T cells sorted from blood. This chain uses TRBV20-1 with TRBJ2-3; D could derive from TRBD1 or TRBD2 (5 bases each). The receptor's source is a woman aged 18-30 years in good health. The CDR3 nucleotides read TGCAGTACCAAAAAGGGACCTTTTAGCACAGATACGCAGTATTTT. This sequence encodes CSTKKGPFSTDTQYF.